This T cell receptor beta chain appears in the sequencing data of a study of CD8 T cells in Susac syndrome. A quantity of about 0.45 to 1 ug RNA underwent reverse transcription using random hexamers. An immunoSEQ multiplex PCR generated amplified TCR beta CDR3 products spanning 54 Vbeta and 13 Jbeta. Each CDR3 protein is one row after TCRdb ran MiXCR on the immunoSEQ multiplex PCR reads. The table lists approximately 230,000 distinct CDR3 sequences, 80% to 95% of them singletons. The multiple sclerosis controls consisted of treatment-naive patients with relapsing-remitting disease, either stable or active. Through negative isolation, CD4+ and CD8+ T cells were obtained, while TEMRA cells were enriched using FACS. The length of the CDR3 is 13 residues. Germline CDR1 reads WSHSY; CDR2 reads SAAADI. The V and J ends lost 10 bases and 3 bases, in that order; junction bases with no gene match: 7.

The sequence came from a human donor with multiple sclerosis. The chain joins TRBV10-2 to TRBJ2-3; 7 bases are shared with TRBD2. Input material: CD4+ T cells from PBMCs. The CDR3 region has the DNA TGCGCCACCAGAAGCGGGGCAACAGATACGCAGTATTTT. It specifies CATRSGATDTQYF.